This T cell receptor (beta chain) was identified during a study of OX40 agonist ivuxolimab in advanced cancers. Study in general: The study treated patients with ivuxolimab, an agonistic anti-OX40 (CD134) antibody. Dose-escalation patients had hepatocellular carcinoma, melanoma, renal cell or head and neck cancer.

Generated by immunoSEQ multiplex PCR, the TCRdb table keeps only in-frame clones and is missing some. This sample has about 69,000 clones, with over 75% found just once. Study results and limitations: Some nonresponders also had low normalized T-cell clonal expansion. Partial responders at 0.1-3.0 mg/kg showed near-lowest clonal expansion.

The V gene's germline CDR1 is SGHNT and CDR2 YYREEE (reference sequence). The CDR3 is 12 residues long. The ends were cut back, 2 bases at V and 8 bases at J, with 10 bases in the middle. Points on this clone: No antigen is known for it.

The chain employs TRBV5-4 and TRBJ1-2; D is perhaps TRBD1 (5 bases). This sample comprised CD4+ or CD8+ T cells sorted from blood, obtained in a trial of the OX40 agonist ivuxolimab. The TCR originated in an adult with an advanced solid tumor such as melanoma, head and neck, liver or kidney cancer. This chain's CDR3 is CASSFGQGGYTF. In DNA form, the CDR3 reads TGTGCCAGCAGCTTCGGACAAGGGGGCTACACCTTC.